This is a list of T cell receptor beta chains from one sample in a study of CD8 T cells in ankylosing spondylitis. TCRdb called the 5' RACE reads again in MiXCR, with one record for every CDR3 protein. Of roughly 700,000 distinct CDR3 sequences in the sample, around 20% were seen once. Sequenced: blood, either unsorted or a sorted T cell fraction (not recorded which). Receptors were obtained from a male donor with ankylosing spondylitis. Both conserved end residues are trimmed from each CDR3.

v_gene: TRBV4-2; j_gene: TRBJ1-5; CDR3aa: ASSREMGQPQH
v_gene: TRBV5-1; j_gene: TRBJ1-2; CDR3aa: ASSPGPSGGPYGYT
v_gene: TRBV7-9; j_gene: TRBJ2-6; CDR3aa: ASSLVLTGANVLT
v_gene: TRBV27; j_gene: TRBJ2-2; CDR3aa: ASSILAASGELF
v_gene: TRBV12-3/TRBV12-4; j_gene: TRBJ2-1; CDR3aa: ASSFSVSSYNEQF
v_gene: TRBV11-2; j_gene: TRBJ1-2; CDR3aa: ASSQPGTGAPYGYT
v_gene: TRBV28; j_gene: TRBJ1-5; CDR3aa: ASGHGLAGGQPQH
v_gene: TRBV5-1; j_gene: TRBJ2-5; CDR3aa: ASRFSVGETQY
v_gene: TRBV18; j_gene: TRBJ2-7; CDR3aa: ASSPRPSGSVYEQY
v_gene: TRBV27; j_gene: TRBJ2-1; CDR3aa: ASSLQLAGGPYNEQF
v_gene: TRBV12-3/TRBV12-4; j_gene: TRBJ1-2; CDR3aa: ASSLDSFYGYT
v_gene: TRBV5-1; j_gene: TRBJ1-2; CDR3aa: ASSTGTVIYGYT
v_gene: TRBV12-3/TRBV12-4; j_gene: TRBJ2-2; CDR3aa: ASSLFAAGNTGELF
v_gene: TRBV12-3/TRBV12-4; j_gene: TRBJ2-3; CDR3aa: ASSFGAGVGDTQY
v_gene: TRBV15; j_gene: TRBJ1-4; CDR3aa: ATSKWTGGEEKLF
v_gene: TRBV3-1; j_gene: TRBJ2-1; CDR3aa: ASSHPWGGEQF
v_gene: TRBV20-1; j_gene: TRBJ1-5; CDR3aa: SARDAARGLYQPQH
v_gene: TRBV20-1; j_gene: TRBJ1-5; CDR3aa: SASIQQGSLGSNQPQH
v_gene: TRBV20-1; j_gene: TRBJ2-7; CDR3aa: SARGGGLAGGRTGYEQY
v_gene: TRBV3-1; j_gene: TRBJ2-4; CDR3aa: ASSQDGGVSSIQY
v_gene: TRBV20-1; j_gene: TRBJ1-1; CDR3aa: SAPRQGSMNTEAF
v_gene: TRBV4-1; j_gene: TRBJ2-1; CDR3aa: ASSQESRGGLNEQF
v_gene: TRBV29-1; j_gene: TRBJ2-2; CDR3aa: SVEEQRGGIGELF
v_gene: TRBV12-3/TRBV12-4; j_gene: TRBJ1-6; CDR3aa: ASGNGRGSPLH
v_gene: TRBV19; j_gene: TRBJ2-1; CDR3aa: ASSIGRGAREQF
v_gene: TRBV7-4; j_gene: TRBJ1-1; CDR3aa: ASSFRFLGEDTEAF
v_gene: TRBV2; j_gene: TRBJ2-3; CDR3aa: ASSDLAGGDTQY
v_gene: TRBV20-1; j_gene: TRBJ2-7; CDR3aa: SARPSSGLAYEQY
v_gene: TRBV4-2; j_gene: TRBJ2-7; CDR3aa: ASSTRTGGLYEQY
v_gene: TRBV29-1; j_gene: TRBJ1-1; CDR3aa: SVDRNTEAF
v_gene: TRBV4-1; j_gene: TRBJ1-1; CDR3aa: ASSQVDPIREAF
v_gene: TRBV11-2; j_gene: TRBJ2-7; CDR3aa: ASTLTGSYEQH
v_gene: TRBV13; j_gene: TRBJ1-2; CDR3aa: ASSTGTGLSYGYT
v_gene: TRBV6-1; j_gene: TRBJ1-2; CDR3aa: ASSDSIGVSGGYT
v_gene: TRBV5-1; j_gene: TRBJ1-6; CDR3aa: ASSLDREFDNSPLH
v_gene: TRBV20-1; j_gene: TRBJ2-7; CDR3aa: SASTGRWTYEQY
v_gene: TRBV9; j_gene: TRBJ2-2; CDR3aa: ASSVAGNMGTGELF
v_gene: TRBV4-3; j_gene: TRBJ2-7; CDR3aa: ASSQDNDGLEQY
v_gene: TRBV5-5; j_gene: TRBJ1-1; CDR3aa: ASSVSEKNTEAF
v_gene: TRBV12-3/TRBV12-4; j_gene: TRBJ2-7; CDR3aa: ASVGGSYEQY
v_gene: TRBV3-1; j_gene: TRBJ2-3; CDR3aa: ASSQNSGSAQY
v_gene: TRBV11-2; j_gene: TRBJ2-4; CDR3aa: ASSSRLAKNIQY
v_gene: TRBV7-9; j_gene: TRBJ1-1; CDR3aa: ASSSSVGRDYTEAF
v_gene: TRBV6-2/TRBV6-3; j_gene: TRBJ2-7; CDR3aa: ASSYSTRGGEQY
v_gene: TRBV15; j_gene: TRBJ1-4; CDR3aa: ATSALTGSEKLF
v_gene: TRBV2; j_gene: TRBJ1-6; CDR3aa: ASSSRDGLHSPLH
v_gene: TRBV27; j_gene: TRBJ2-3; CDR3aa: ASRRAEDTQY
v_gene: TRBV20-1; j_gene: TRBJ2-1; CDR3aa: SARGPGGGAHNEQF
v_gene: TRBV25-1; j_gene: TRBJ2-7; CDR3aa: ASSDWDFPYEQY
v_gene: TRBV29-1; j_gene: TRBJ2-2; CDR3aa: SVEFGTSGSGELF
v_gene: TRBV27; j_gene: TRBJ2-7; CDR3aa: ASQGGKAYEQY
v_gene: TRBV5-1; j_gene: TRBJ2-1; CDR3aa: ASSLGLAGFKNEQF
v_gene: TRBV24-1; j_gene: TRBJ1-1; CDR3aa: ATSDPTHGNEAF
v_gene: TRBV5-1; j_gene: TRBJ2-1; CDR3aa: ASDPGLAGTGSYNEQF
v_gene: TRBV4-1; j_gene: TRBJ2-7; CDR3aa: ASSQASGRPLYEQY
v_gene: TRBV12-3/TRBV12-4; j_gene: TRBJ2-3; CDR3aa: ASSPNRGRTDTQY
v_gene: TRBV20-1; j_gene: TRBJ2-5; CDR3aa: SARGENPETQY
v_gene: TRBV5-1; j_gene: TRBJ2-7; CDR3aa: ASSLVTGDIYEQY
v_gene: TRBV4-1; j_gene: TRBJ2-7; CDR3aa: ASQELAGAVYEQY
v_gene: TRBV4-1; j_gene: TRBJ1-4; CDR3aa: ATGPGQGKGGEKLF